This record concerns one T cell receptor beta chain sequence. This clonotype was found a few times. Its target antigen remains unknown. Per-base quality was not reported, and no clone a single base away is much larger than it. The data were taken from a study of response to subunit inactivated influenza vaccine listed by TCRdb under 2018. Background on the whole study: Deep quantitative T cell receptor repertoire profiling was used in the study to track responses to a trivalent subunit inactivated influenza vaccine. The paper's findings and limits, for the study overall: The authors suggested that each seasonal influenza vaccination may recruit only a limited number of new T cells.

The CDR1 and CDR2 encoded by the germline V gene are SGHDT and YYEEEE. Trimming leaves V shorter by 3 bases and J shorter by 7 bases, with the junction holding 3 bases beyond the gene matches. The CDR3 holds 14 amino acids from the cysteine to the phenylalanine. The entry retains the CDR3 DNA only, 42 bases that are in frame from base 1. The method was RT-PCR. The sequencer listed for this sample is Illumina HiSeq 2500. The public reads were quality trimmed at Q25 with fastp and then assembled into clones with MiXCR by TCRdb, keeping productive beta chains. Duplicate CDR3 protein sequences are folded into a single record with the most common DNA and genes. The sample data list about 800,000 distinct CDR3 sequences, and 20% to 25% of these were observed just once. The ten largest clones take up 10% to 13% of the sample.

This receptor was taken from a man in his fifties who received an inactivated influenza vaccine. Donor details come from another sample of the same person, matched by shared clones. This chain joins TRBV5-6 to TRBJ2-4; TRBD1 fits 11 bases in the junction. The sequencing here drew on PBMCs from blood, taken roughly 5 days after vaccination. The CDR3 protein sequence reads: CASSWGQGGNIQYF. The DNA is as follows: TGTGCCAGCAGCTGGGGACAGGGGGGGAACATTCAGTACTTC.